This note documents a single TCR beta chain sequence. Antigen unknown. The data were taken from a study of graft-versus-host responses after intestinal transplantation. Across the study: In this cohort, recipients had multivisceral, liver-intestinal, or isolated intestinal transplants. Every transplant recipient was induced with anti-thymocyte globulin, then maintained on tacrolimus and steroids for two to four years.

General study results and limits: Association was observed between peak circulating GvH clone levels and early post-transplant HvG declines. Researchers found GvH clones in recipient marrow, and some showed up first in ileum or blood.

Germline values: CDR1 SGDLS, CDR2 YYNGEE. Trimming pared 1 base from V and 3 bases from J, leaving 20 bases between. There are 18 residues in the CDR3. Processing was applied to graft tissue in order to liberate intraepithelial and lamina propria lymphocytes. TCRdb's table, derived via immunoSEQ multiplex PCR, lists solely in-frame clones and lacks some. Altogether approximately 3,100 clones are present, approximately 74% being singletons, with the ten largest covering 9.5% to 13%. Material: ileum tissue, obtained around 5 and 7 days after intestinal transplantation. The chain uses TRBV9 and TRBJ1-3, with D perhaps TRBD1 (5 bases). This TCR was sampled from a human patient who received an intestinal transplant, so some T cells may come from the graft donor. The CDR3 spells CASSVSPYYPRVGNTIYF. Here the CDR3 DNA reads TGTGCCAGCAGCGTATCCCCTTATTACCCCAGGGTTGGAAACACCATATATTTT.